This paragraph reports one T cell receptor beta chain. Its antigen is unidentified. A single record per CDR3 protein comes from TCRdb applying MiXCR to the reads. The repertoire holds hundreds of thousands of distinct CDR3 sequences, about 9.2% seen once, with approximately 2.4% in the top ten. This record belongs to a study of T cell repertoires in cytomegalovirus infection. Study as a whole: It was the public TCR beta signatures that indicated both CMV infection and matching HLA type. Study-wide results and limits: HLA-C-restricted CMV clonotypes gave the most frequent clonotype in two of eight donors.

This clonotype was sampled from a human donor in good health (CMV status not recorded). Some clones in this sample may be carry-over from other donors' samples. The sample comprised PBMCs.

DNA for the CDR3: TGCAGCGTCGCGAGGGACGGCACCACAGATACGCAGTATTTT. Translation gives CSVARDGTTDTQYF. V is TRBV29-1 and J is TRBJ2-3; either TRBD1 or TRBD2 may supply D (5 bases each). V dropped 6 bases and J dropped 2 bases, with 15 bases sitting between them. The CDR3 is 14 residues long. Germline V gives CDR1 SQVTM, CDR2 ANQGSEA.